This T cell receptor (beta chain) was retrieved from a study of blood T cell repertoires in COVID-19. Background on the study: Samples taken during acute and convalescent COVID-19 were collected in the United States, Italy and Spain. Sources were T cells, B-cell-depleted T cells, or PBMCs; the material itself was cDNA or gDNA.

This CDR3 comprises 15 residues. CDR1 and CDR2 (germline): SNHLY, FYNNEI. V was pared by 6 bases and J by 5 bases, with 10 bases of the junction left unmatched. This clone was counted a few times. Per the study methods: Cell counts per sample came from amplifying reference gene primers. Profiled with immunoSEQ multiplex PCR; TCRdb holds only in-frame clones, not every one. V, J and clone size derive from that table, while D and trimming were established from the DNA sequence. The sample yields more than 110,000 clones, 79% seen once. Sequenced input: peripheral blood. The sequence derives from a man in his 60s with acute or convalescent COVID-19. The chain uses TRBV2 and TRBJ2-3; 8 nucleotides match TRBD2. CDR3: CASSETGGPEDTQYF. DNA of the CDR3: TGTGCCAGCAGCGAAACGGGAGGGCCTGAAGATACGCAGTATTTT.